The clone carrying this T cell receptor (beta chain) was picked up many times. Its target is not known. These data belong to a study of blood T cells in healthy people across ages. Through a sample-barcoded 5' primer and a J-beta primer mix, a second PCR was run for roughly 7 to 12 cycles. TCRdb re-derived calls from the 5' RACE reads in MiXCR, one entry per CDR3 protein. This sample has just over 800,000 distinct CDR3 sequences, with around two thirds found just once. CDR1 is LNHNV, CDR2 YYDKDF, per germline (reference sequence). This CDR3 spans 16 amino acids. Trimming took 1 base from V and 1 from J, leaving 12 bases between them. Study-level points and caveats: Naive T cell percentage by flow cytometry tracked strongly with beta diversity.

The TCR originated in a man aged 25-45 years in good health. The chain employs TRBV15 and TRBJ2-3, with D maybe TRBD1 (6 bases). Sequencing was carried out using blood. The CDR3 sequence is CATSRAVGAGTDTQYF. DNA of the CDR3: TGTGCCACCAGCAGAGCCGTGGGGGCGGGCACAGATACGCAGTATTTT.